One T cell receptor beta chain is described in this entry. Compared with germline, one end of the junction differs, possibly owing to a read error. This specimen comes from a study of T cell changes during pregnancy in multiple sclerosis. Some clones are missing from TCRdb's copy, which holds only in-frame ones; the method was immunoSEQ multiplex PCR. This sample has tens of thousands of clones, with roughly nine tenths found just once. Germline CDR1 reads SGHAT; CDR2 reads FQNNGV. The CDR3 has 15 residues. This sequence originates from a female donor in good health, enrolled as a control in a pregnancy study. The material was peripheral blood, obtained in the third trimester of pregnancy. The chain recombines TRBV11-2 with TRBJ1-1; tentatively, D is TRBD1 (6 bases). For the CDR3, the DNA is TGTGCCAGCAGATTAGCGGTAGGGGGGAACACTGAAGCTTTCTTT. Translating it yields CASRLAVGGNTEAFF.